The 6 T cell receptor beta chains reported below all come from one sample, sequenced in a study of monozygotic twins with inflammatory bowel disease. TCRdb reprocessed the 5' RACE reads, with one entry per CDR3 protein and no DNA. Its clone listing holds around 140,000 distinct CDR3 sequences. Sequenced sample: blood. The source is a human donor with ulcerative colitis or Crohn's disease, or a healthy co-twin of an affected twin (not recorded which).

V and J are TRBV5-1 and TRBJ2-2; TCRdb designates TRBD1, a call that cannot be tested without DNA. The germline V gene has CDR1 SGHRS and CDR2 YFSETQ. This CDR3 has 13 amino acids. This CDR3 reads CASSFQGSGELFF.

The chain carries TRBV4-3 and TRBJ2-3; without DNA, the TCRdb call of TRBD2 cannot be checked. Looked up from germline, CDR1 is LGHNA and CDR2 is YSLEER. This CDR3 has 15 residues. The CDR3 loop is CASSQGDQRVDTQYF.

The chain has TRBV20-1 and TRBJ1-6; TCRdb lists TRBD1, though no DNA is available to test this call. The CDR3 has 14 residues. Looked up from germline, CDR1 is DFQATT and CDR2 is SNEGSKA (reference sequence). The CDR3 sequence: CSARGGGVNSPLHF.

The chain carries TRBV18 and TRBJ2-6; TCRdb picks TRBD1, but there is no DNA to check that call. This CDR3 contains 18 residues. Germline V CDR1 and CDR2: KGHSH, LQKENI. CDR3: CASSLLGQGASGANVLTF. Drawing the rest from reference TRBV18 and TRBJ2-6, the complete variable domain is NAGVMQNPRHLVRRRGQEARLRCSPMKGHSHVYWYRQLPEEGLKFMVYLQKENIIDESGMPKERFSAEFPKEGPSILRIQQVVRGDSAAYFCASSLLGQGASGANVLTFGAGSRLTVL.

The chain combines TRBV5-1 with TRBJ2-7. Germline V gene data show CDR1 as SGHRS and CDR2 as YFSETQ. This CDR3 contains 13 residues. CDR3 region: CASTKHGRGEQYF.

The rearrangement uses TRBV4-2 and TRBJ1-4. Per the germline V gene, CDR1 is LGHNA and CDR2 is YNFKEQ. The length of the CDR3 is 14 residues. CDR3 amino acids: CASSSVRMSEKLFF.